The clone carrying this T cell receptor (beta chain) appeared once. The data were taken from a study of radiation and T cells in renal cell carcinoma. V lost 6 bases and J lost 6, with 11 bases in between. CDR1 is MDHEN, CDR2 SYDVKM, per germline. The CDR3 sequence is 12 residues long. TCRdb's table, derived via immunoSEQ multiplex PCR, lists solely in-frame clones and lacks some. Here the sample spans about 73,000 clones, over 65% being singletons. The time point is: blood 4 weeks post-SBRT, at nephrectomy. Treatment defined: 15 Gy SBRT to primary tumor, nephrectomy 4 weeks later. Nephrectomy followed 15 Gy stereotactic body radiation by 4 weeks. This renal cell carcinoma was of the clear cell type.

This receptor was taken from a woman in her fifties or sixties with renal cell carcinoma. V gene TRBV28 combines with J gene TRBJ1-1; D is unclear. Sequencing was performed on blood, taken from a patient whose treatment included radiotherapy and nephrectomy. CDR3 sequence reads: CASSHSRSEAFF. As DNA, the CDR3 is TGTGCCAGCAGCCACAGCAGGTCTGAAGCTTTCTTT.